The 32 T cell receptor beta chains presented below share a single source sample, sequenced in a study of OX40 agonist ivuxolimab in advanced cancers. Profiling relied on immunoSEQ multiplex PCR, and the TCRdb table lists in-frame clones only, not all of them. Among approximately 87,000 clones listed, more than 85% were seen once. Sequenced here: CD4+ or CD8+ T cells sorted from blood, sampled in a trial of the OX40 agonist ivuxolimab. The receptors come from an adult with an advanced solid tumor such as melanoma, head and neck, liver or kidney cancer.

The DNA of the CDR3 is TGTGCCAGCAGCTTGTTCCAGGGGCCGCTTGACTACGAGCAGTACTTC. Translation: CASSLFQGPLDYEQYF. V and J are TRBV5-8 and TRBJ2-7; D is perhaps TRBD1 (6 bases). The germline V gene encodes CDR1 SGHTS and CDR2 YDEGEE. Trimming removed 1 base at V and 3 bases at J, with 17 bases between. This CDR3 contains 16 residues.

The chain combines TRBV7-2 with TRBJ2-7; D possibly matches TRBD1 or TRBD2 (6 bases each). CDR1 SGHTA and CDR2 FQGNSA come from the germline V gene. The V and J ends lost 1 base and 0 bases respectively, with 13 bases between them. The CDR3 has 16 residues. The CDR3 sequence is CASSLGGASSSYEQYF. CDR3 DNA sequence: TGTGCCAGCAGCTTAGGGGGGGCTTCGTCCTCCTACGAGCAGTACTTC.

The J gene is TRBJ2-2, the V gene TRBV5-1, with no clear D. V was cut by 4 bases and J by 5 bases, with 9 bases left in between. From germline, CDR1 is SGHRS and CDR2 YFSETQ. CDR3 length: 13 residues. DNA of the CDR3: TGCGCCAGCAGCCCTACCGTAACCGGGGAGCTGTTTTTT. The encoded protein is CASSPTVTGELFF.

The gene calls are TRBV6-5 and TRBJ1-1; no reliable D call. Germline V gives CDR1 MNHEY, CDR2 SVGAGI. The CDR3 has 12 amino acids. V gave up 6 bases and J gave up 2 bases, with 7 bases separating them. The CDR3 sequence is CASRGFNTEAFF. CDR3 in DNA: TGTGCCAGCAGGGGCTTCAACACTGAAGCTTTCTTT.

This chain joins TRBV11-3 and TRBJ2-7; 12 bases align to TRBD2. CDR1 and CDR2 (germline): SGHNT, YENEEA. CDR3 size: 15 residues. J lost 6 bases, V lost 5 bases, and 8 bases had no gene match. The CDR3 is CASSPRTSGNGEQYF. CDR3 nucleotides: TGTGCCAGCAGCCCTAGGACTAGCGGGAACGGCGAGCAGTACTTC.

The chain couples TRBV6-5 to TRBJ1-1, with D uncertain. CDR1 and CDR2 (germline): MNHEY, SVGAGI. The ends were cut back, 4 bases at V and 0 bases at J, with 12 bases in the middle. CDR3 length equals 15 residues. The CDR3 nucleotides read TGTGCCAGCAGTTTAGTCGGCAGCTTGAACACTGAAGCTTTCTTT. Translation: CASSLVGSLNTEAFF.

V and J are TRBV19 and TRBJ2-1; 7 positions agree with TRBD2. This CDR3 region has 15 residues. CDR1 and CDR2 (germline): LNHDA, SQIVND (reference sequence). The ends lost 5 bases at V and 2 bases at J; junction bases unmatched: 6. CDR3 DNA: TGTGCCAGTAGTTATGGGGGAGGGCCCTACAATGAGCAGTTCTTC. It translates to CASSYGGGPYNEQFF. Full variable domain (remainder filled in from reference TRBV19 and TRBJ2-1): DGGITQSPKYLFRKEGQNVTLSCEQNLNHDAMYWYRQDPGQGLRLIYYSQIVNDFQKGDIAEGYSVSREKKESFPLTVTSAQKNPTAFYLCASSYGGGPYNEQFFGPGTRLTVL.

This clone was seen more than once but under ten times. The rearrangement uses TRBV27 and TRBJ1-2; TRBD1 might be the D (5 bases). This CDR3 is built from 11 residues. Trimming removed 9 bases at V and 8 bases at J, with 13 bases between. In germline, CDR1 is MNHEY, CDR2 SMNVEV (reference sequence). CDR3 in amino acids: CASTGGDGYTF. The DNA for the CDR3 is TGTGCCAGTACAGGTGGGGACGGCTACACCTTC.

In DNA, the CDR3 is TGTGCCAGCAGTTCCTTCGGGAGCGCCTACGAGCAGTACTTC. Protein product: CASSSFGSAYEQYF. The chain combines TRBV6-5 with TRBJ2-7; the D gene is possibly TRBD2 (6 bases). V lost 4 bases and J lost 2, with 12 bases in between. Germline V gene sequence: CDR1 MNHEY, CDR2 SVGAGI. The CDR3 has 14 amino acids.

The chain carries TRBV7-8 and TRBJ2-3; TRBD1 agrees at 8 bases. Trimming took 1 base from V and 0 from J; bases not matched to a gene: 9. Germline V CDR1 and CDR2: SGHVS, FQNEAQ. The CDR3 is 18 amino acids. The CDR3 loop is CASSLERPRGQSTDTQYF. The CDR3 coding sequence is TGTGCCAGCAGCTTAGAACGGCCCAGGGGGCAGAGCACAGATACGCAGTATTTT.

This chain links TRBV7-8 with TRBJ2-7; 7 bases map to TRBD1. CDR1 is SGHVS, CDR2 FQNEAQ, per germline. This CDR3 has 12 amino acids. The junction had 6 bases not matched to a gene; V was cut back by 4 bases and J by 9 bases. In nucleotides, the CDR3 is TGTGCCAGCAGCTCCCCAGGGGGTTGGCAGTACTTC. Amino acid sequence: CASSSPGGWQYF.

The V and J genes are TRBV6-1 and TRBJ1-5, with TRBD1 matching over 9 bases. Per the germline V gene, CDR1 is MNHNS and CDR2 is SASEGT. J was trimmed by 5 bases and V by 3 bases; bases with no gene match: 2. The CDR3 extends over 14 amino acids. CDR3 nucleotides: TGTGCCAGCAGTGAGTGGACAGGGGATCAGCCCCAGCATTTT. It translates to CASSEWTGDQPQHF.

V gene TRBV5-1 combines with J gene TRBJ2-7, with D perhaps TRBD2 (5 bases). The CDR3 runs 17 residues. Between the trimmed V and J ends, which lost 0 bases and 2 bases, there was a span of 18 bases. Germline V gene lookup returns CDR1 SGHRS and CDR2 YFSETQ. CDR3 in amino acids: CASSLAPGLANPYEQYF. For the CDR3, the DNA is TGCGCCAGCAGCTTGGCCCCAGGCCTAGCTAATCCCTACGAGCAGTACTTC.

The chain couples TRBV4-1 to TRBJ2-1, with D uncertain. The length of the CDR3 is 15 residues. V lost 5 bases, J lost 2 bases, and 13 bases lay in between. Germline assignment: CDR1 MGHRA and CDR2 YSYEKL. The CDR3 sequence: CASSARVGTYNEQFF. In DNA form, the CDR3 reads TGCGCCAGCAGCGCCCGGGTTGGAACCTACAATGAGCAGTTCTTC.

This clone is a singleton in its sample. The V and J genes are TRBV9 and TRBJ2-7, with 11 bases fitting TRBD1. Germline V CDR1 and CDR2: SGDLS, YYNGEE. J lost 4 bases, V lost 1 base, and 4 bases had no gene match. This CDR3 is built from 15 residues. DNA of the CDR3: TGTGCCAGCAGCGTATATGGACAGGGGGCATACGAGCAGTACTTC. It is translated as CASSVYGQGAYEQYF.

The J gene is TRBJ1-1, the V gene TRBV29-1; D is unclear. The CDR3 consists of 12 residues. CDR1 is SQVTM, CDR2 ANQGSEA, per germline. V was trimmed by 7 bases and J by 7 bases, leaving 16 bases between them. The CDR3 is CSAEGLSLEAFF. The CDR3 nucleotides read TGCAGCGCTGAGGGCCTTTCCCTTGAAGCTTTCTTT. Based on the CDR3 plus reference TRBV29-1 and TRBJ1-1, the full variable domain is SAVISQKPSRDICQRGTSLTIQCQVDSQVTMMFWYRQQPGQSLTLIATANQGSEATYESGFVIDKFPISRPNLTFSTLTVSNMSPEDSSIYLCSAEGLSLEAFFGQGTRLTVV.

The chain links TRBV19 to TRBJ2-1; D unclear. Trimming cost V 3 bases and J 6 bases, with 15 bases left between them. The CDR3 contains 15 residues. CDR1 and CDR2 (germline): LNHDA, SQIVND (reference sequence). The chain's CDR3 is CASSMGTGRLNEQFF. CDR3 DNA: TGTGCCAGTAGTATGGGCACCGGGCGTCTCAATGAGCAGTTCTTC.

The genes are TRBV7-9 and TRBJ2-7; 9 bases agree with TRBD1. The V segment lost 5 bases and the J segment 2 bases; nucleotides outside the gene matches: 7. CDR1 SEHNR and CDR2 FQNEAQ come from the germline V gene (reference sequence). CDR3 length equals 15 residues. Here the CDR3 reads CASSRRGQGAYEQYF. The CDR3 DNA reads TGTGCCAGCAGCCGTCGGGGACAGGGAGCCTACGAGCAGTACTTC. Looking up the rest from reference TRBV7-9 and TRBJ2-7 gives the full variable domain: DTGVSQNPRHKITKRGQNVTFRCDPISEHNRLYWYRQTLGQGPEFLTYFQNEAQLEKSRLLSDRFSAERPKGSFSTLEIQRTEQGDSAMYLCASSRRGQGAYEQYFGPGTRLTVT.

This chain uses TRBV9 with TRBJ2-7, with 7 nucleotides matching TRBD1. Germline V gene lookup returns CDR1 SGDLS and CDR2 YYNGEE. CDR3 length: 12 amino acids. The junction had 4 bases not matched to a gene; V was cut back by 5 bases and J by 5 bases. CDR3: CASSKTGDEQYF. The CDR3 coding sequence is TGTGCCAGCAGTAAAACAGGGGACGAGCAGTACTTC.

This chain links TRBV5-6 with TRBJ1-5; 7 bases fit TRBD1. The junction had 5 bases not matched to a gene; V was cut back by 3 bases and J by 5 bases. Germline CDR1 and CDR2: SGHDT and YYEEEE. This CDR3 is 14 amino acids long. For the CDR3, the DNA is TGTGCCAGCAGCTCCCGGGACAGCTATCAGCCCCAGCATTTT. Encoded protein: CASSSRDSYQPQHF.

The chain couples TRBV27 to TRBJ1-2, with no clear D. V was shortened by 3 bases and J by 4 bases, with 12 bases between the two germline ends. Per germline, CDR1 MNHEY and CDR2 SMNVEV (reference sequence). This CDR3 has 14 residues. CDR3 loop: CASSLRPDLYGYTF. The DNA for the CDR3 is TGTGCCAGCAGTTTGCGTCCCGACCTCTATGGCTACACCTTC.

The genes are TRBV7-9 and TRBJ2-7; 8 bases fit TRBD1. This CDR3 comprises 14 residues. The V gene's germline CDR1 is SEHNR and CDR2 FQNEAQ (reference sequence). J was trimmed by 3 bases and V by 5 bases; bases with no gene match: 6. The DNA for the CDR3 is TGTGCCAGCAGCCCCGGGACAGGAGGCTACGAGCAGTACTTC. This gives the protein CASSPGTGGYEQYF.

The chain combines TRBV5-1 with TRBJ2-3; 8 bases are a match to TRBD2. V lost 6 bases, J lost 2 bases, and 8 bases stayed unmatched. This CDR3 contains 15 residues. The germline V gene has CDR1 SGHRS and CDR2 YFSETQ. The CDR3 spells CASTTSGGYTDTQYF. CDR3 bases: TGCGCCAGCACCACGAGCGGGGGCTACACAGATACGCAGTATTTT.

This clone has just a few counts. This CDR3 is CASRRTSNISPLHF. The CDR3 nucleotides read TGTGCCAGCAGAAGGACTTCTAACATATCACCCCTCCACTTT. The V call is TRBV28, the J call TRBJ1-6; D uncertain. The CDR3 is made up of 14 amino acids. The germline V and J ends were trimmed by 6 bases and 10 bases, with 16 bases remaining between them. Germline V gene lookup returns CDR1 MDHEN and CDR2 SYDVKM.

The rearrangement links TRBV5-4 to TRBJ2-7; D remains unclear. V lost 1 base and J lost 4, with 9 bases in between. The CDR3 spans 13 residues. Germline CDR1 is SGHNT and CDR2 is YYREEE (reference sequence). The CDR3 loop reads CASSLWPGYEQYF. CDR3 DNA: TGTGCCAGCAGCTTGTGGCCAGGATACGAGCAGTACTTC.

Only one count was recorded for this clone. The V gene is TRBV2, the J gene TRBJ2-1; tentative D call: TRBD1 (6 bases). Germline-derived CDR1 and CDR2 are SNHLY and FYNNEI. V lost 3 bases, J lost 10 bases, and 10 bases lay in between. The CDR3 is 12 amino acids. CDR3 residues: CASSETGGEQFF. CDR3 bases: TGTGCCAGCAGTGAGACAGGCGGGGAGCAGTTCTTC.

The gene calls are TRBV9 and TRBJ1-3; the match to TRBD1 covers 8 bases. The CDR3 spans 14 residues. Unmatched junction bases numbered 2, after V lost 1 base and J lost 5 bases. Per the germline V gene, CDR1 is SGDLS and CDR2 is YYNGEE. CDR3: CASSVQGARNTIYF. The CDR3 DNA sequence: TGTGCCAGCAGCGTACAGGGGGCTCGAAACACCATATATTTT.

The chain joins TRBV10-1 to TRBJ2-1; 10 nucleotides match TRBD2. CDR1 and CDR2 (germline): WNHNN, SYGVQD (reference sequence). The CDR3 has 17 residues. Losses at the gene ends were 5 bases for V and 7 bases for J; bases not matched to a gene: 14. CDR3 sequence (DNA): TGCGCCAGCAGTCCTTCGGGTGGGCTAGCGGGAGTAAATGAGCAGTTCTTC. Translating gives CASSPSGGLAGVNEQFF.

The CDR3 protein is CAVGSGSLYEQYF. The CDR3 nucleotides read TGTGCCGTCGGGAGCGGGAGCCTCTACGAGCAGTACTTC. V and J are TRBV6-5 and TRBJ2-7; TRBD2 agrees at 8 bases. The CDR3 runs to 13 residues. Trimming took 11 bases from V and 3 from J; bases not matched to a gene: 9. Germline V CDR1 and CDR2: MNHEY, SVGAGI.

In DNA form, the CDR3 reads TGTGCCACCAGCAGAGATGCGGGAGAGGAGGAGCAGTACTTC. It yields the protein CATSRDAGEEEQYF. The chain has TRBV15 and TRBJ2-7, with TRBD2 matching 7 bases. In germline, CDR1 is LNHNV, CDR2 YYDKDF (reference sequence). The J segment lost 7 bases and the V segment lost 0 bases, leaving 6 bases of the junction unmatched. The CDR3 sequence is 14 residues long.

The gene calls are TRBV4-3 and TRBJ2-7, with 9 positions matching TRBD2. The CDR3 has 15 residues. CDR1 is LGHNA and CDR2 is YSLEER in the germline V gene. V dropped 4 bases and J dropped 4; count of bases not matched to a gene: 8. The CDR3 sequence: CASSPYSGGEYEQYF. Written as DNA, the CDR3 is TGCGCCAGCAGCCCATATAGCGGGGGAGAATACGAGCAGTACTTC.

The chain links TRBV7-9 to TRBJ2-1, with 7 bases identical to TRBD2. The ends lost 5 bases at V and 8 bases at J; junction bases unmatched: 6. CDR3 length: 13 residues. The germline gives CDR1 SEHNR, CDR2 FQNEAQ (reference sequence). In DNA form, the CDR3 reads TGTGCCAGCAGCGCGCCACTAGCGCATGAGCAGTTCTTC. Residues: CASSAPLAHEQFF. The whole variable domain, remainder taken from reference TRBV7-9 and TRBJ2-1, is DTGVSQNPRHKITKRGQNVTFRCDPISEHNRLYWYRQTLGQGPEFLTYFQNEAQLEKSRLLSDRFSAERPKGSFSTLEIQRTEQGDSAMYLCASSAPLAHEQFFGPGTRLTVL.